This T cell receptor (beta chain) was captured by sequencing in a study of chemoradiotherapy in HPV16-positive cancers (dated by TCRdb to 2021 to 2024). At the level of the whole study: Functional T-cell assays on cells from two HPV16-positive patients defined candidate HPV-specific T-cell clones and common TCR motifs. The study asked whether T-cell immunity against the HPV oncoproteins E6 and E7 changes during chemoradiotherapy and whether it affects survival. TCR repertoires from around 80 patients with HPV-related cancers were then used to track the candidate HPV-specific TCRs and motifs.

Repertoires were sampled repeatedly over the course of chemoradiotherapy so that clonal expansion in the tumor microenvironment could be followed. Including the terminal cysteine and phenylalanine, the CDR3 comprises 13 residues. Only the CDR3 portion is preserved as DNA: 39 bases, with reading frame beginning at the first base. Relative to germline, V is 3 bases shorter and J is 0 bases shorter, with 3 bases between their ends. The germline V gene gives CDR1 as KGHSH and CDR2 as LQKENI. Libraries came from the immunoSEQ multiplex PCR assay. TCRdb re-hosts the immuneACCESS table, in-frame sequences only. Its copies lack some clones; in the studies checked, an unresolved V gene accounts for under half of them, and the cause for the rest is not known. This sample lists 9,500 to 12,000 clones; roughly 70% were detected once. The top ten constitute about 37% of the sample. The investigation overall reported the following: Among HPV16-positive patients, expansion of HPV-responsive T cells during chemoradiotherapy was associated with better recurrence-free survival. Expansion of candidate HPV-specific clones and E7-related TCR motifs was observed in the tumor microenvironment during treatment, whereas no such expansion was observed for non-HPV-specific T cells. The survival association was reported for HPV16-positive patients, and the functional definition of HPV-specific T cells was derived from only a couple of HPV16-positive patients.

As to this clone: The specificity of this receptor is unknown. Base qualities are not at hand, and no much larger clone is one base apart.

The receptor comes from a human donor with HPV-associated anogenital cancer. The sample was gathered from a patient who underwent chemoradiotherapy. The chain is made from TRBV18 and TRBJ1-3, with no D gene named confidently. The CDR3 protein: CASSPDSGNTIYF. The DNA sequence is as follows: TGTGCCAGCTCACCGGACTCTGGAAACACCATATATTTT.